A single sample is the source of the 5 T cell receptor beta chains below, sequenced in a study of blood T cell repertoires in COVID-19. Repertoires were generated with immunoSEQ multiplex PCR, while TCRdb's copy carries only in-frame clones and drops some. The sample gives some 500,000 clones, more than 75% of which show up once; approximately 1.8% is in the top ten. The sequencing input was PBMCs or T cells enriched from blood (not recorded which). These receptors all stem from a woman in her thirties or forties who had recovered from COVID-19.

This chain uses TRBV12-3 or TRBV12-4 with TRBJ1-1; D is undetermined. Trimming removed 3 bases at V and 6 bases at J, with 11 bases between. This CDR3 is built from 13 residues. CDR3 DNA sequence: TGTGCCAGCAGTTTTGGGAGAGTGGCTGAAGCTTTCTTT. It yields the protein CASSFGRVAEAFF.

The CDR3 protein is CSAGTGPEAFF. In DNA form, the CDR3 reads TGCAGTGCAGGGACAGGGCCTGAAGCTTTCTTT. The chain couples TRBV20-1 to TRBJ1-1, with 9 bases identical to TRBD1. CDR3 length: 11 amino acids. V gave up 6 bases and J gave up 6 bases; unmatched junction bases: 2. Germline V CDR1 and CDR2: DFQATT, SNEGSKA (reference sequence).

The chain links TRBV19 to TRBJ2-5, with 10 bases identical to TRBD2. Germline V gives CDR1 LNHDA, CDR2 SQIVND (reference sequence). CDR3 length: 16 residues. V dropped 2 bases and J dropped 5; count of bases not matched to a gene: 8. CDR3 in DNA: TGTGCCAGTAGTATAAGTAGCCTAGCGGGAGATGAGACCCAGTACTTC. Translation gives CASSISSLAGDETQYF.

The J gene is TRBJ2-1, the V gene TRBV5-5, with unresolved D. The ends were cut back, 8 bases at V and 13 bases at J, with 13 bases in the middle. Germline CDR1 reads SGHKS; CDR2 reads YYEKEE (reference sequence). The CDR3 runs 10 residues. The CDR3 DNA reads TGTGCCAGTGTCCAGGCAACCCAGTTCTTC. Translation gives CASVQATQFF.

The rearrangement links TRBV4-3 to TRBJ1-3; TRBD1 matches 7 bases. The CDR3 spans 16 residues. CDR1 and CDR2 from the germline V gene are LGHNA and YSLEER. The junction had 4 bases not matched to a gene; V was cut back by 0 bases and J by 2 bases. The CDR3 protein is CASSQDLGTAGNTIYF. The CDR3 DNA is TGCGCCAGCAGCCAAGATCTTGGGACAGCTGGAAACACCATATATTTT.